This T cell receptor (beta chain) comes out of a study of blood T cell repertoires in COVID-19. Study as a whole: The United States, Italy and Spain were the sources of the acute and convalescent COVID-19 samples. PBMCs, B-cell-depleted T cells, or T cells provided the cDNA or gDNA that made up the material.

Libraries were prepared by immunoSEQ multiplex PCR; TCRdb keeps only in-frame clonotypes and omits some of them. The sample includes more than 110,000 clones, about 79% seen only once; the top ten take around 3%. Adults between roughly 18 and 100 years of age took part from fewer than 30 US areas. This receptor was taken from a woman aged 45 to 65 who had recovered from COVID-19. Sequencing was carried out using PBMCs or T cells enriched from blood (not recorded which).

For the CDR3, the DNA is TGCAGTGCTAGTAGCGGGAGGGCCATAGGGAGGTCCTACAATGAGCAGTTCTTC. This codes for CSASSGRAIGRSYNEQFF. The J gene is TRBJ2-1, the V gene TRBV20-1; 11 bases align to TRBD2. Germline lookup yields CDR1 DFQATT and CDR2 SNEGSKA (reference sequence). The CDR3 length is 18 residues. V lost 3 bases to trimming and J lost 1 base; unmatched junction nucleotides: 11.